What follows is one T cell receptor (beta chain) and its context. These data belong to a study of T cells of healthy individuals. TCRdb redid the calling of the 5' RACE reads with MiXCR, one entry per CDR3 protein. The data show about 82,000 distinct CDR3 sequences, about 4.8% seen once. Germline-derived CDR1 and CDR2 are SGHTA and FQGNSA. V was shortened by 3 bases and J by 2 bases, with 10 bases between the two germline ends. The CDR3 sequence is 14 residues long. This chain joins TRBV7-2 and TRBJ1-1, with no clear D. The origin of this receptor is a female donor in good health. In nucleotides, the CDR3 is TGTGCCAGCAGCTTTACAGAGTCAAACACTGAAGCTTTCTTT. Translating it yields CASSFTESNTEAFF.